Listed here are 5 T cell receptor beta chains from one sample, sequenced in a study of regulatory T cells in long-lasting Graves disease. Arm-PCR of CDR3 regions and iRepertoire HTBI primers were used to build TCR beta libraries. TCRdb re-called the multiplex PCR reads through MiXCR, storing one row per CDR3 protein. Of about half a million distinct CDR3 sequences listed, around 12% were seen once; the top ten hold approximately 9.6%. This sample's time point: newly diagnosed GD, antithyroid drugs for less than 3 months. RNA from PBMCs was the source of the TCR library. The data were also submitted as part of a second study, on T cells in Graves' hyperthyroidism and ophthalmopathy.

This sample comprised peripheral blood mononuclear cells (PBMCs), obtained at new diagnosis, from a patient treated with antithyroid drugs. The receptors come from a woman aged 25-40 years with Graves disease.

This clonotype was seen a few times. The chain links TRBV5-1 to TRBJ2-3, with 7 bases fitting TRBD1. CDR3 length: 15 amino acids. Germline CDR1 SGHRS, CDR2 YFSETQ. Losses at the gene ends were 0 bases for V and 6 bases for J; bases not matched to a gene: 7. The CDR3, as DNA: TGCGCCAGCAGCTTGGCCGTCACAGGGGTGGATACGCAGTATTTT. Amino acids: CASSLAVTGVDTQYF.

This clonotype showed up just a few times. This chain uses TRBV6-1 with TRBJ2-1; D gene unclear. Per germline, CDR1 MNHNS and CDR2 SASEGT. This CDR3 is built from 16 residues. Trimming removed 4 bases from V and 0 bases from J, with 13 bases in between. CDR3 residues: CASSVQAPSSYNEQFF. CDR3 nucleotide sequence: TGTGCCAGCAGTGTACAAGCGCCCAGCTCCTACAATGAGCAGTTCTTC.

This rearrangement joins TRBV30 to TRBJ1-2; the D gene is possibly TRBD1 (6 bases). The CDR3 totals 13 residues. Germline V gene data show CDR1 as GTSNPN and CDR2 as SVGIG (reference sequence). V lost 8 bases and J 2 bases, leaving 15 bases between the germline ends. The DNA for the CDR3 is TGTGCCACGGGGGGGCGCTCCAACTATGGCTACACCTTC. This encodes CATGGRSNYGYTF.

This clonotype was picked up many times. The chain recombines TRBV10-2 with TRBJ1-2, with unresolved D. Germline values: CDR1 WSHSY, CDR2 SAAADI. V was pared by 3 bases and J by 0 bases, with 8 bases between. The CDR3 sequence is 14 residues long. DNA for the CDR3: TGCGCCAGCAGTGACCCAAGGTCTAACTATGGCTACACCTTC. It encodes CASSDPRSNYGYTF.

This clonotype was seen many times. This rearrangement joins TRBV30 to TRBJ2-2; 7 bases are shared with TRBD2. With V trimmed by 5 bases and J by 0 bases, 6 bases remained unmatched. CDR3 length equals 15 residues. In germline, CDR1 is GTSNPN, CDR2 SVGIG (reference sequence). The CDR3 nucleotides are TGTGCCTGGGAGACGCGGGAGTCGAACACCGGGGAGCTGTTTTTT. Translating gives CAWETRESNTGELFF.